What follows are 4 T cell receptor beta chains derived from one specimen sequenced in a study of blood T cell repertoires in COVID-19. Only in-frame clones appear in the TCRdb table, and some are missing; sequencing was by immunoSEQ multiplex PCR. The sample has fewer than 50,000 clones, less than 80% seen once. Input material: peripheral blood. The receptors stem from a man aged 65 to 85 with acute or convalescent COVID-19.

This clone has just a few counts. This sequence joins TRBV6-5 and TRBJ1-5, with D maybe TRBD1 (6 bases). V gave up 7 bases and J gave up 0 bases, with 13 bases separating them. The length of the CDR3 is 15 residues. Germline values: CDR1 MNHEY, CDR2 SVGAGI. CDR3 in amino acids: CASKWTDDSNQPQHF. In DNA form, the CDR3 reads TGTGCCAGCAAATGGACAGACGATAGCAATCAGCCCCAGCATTTT.

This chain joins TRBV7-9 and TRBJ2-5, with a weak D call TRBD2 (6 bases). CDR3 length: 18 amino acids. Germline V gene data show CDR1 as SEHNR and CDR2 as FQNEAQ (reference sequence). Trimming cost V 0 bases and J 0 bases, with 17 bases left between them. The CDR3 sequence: CASSLAVPGLGNQETQYF. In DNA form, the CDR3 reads TGTGCCAGCAGCTTAGCCGTGCCGGGACTTGGTAACCAAGAGACCCAGTACTTC. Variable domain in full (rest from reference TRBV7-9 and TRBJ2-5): DTGVSQNPRHKITKRGQNVTFRCDPISEHNRLYWYRQTLGQGPEFLTYFQNEAQLEKSRLLSDRFSAERPKGSFSTLEIQRTEQGDSAMYLCASSLAVPGLGNQETQYFGPGTRLLVL.

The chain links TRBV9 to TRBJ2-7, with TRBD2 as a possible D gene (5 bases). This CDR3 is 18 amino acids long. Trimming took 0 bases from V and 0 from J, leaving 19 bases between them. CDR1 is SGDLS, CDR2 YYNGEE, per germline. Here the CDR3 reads CASSVGPPGSLFSYEQYF. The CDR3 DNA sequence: TGTGCCAGCAGCGTAGGGCCCCCGGGGAGCCTATTCTCCTACGAGCAGTACTTC.

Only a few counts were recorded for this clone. CDR3 region: CAISGTSNGDEQFF. CDR3 nucleotides: TGTGCCATCAGTGGGACTAGTAATGGCGATGAGCAGTTCTTC. The rearrangement links TRBV10-3 to TRBJ2-1, with 7 bases aligning to TRBD2. The germline gives CDR1 ENHRY, CDR2 SYGVKD. Germline trimming cut 4 bases from V and 8 bases from J; bases unmatched to any gene: 8. This CDR3 spans 14 amino acids.